The clone carrying this T cell receptor beta chain has just a few counts. Its antigen is not known. All of the isolated RNA was reverse transcribed, so expressed TCRB transcripts were sequenced. TCRdb's copy holds only in-frame clones and misses some; the assay was immunoSEQ multiplex PCR. The sample records a few hundred thousand clones, roughly 13% being singletons. This sample was included in a study of beta chain features in type 1 diabetes. Study observations and caveats: High TCR expression in some cells could lead to their over-representation in cDNA sequencing. A moderate, significant TCRB CDR3 shortening appeared in type 1 diabetes across four CD4+ subsets.

V shed 4 bases and J 7 bases; nucleotides not matched to a gene: 5. The CDR3 spans 14 residues. Germline CDR1 and CDR2: SGHRS and YFSETQ. This TCR derives from a woman under 30 with type 1 diabetes. The chain combines TRBV5-1 with TRBJ2-1; 10 bases line up with TRBD2. The source material was naive CD4+ T cells from blood. The CDR3 loop is CASSASGSGNEQFF. In nucleotides, the CDR3 is TGCGCCAGCAGCGCTAGCGGGAGTGGTAATGAGCAGTTCTTC.